In this sample, the clone carrying this T cell receptor (beta chain) turned up a few times. Per the original methods: Reference gene primer amplification gave estimated nucleated cell counts. Assay used: immunoSEQ multiplex PCR; TCRdb lists only in-frame clones, some missing. V and J calls and clone size are as listed in that table; D and trimming were resolved from the DNA. The data contain under 300,000 clones, around four fifths of them singletons. The data are from a study of blood T cell repertoires in COVID-19. Sequencing used peripheral blood. The clonotype originates from a middle-aged woman with active or convalescent COVID-19.

CDR3 protein: CASSLRSTPYNEQFF. In DNA, the CDR3 is TGTGCCAGCAGCTTGCGGTCCACGCCCTACAATGAGCAGTTCTTC. This chain links TRBV5-6 with TRBJ2-1; D is ambiguous. The CDR3 has 15 residues. V lost 1 base and J 2 bases, leaving 10 bases between the germline ends. Germline V gene data show CDR1 as SGHDT and CDR2 as YYEEEE.